The 26 T cell receptor beta chains presented below share a single source sample, sequenced in a study of cytomegalovirus exposure and HLA in healthy donors (dated by TCRdb to about 2017). Libraries were built with the immunoSEQ multiplex PCR assay. TCRdb carries this immuneACCESS record with in-frame sequences only. Its versions omit some clonotypes, under half of them owing to an unresolved V gene in the studies checked, with the rest unexplained. This sample holds 75,000 to 95,000 clones; about 96% were observed only once. 0.6% to 0.85% of the sample belongs to the ten largest clones. The sequenced sample consisted of PBMCs. These receptors came from a man aged 18 to 30 in good health and CMV-seronegative.

The chain recombines TRBV2 with TRBJ2-1; no firm D call. From germline, CDR1 is SNHLY and CDR2 FYNNEI. V was trimmed by 5 bases and J by 8 bases, leaving 10 bases between them. This CDR3 is 12 amino acids long. CDR3 loop: CASSQTGYEQFF. CDR3 nucleotide sequence: TGTGCCAGCAGTCAAACCGGGTATGAGCAGTTCTTC.

V and J are TRBV15 and TRBJ2-3, with 9 bases that match TRBD2. The V segment lost 4 bases and the J segment 0 bases; nucleotides outside the gene matches: 2. CDR3 length: 15 residues. CDR1 and CDR2 (germline): LNHNV, YYDKDF (reference sequence). CDR3 loop: CATSKTSGSTDTQYF. The DNA of the CDR3 is TGTGCCACCAGCAAAACTAGCGGGAGCACAGATACGCAGTATTTT.

This clone was detected once. The chain has TRBV27 and TRBJ1-5; D gene uncertain. CDR1 MNHEY and CDR2 SMNVEV come from the germline V gene (reference sequence). This CDR3 is 14 amino acids long. The germline V and J ends were trimmed by 1 base and 2 bases, with 6 bases remaining between them. CDR3 coding DNA: TGTGCCAGCAGTTTATGGCTGGGCAATCAGCCCCAGCATTTT. Its protein product is CASSLWLGNQPQHF.

V usage is TRBV6-1 and J usage is TRBJ2-1, with D tentatively TRBD2 (6 bases). CDR1 is MNHNS and CDR2 is SASEGT in the germline V gene. Trimming pared 2 bases from V and 5 bases from J, leaving 10 bases between. The CDR3 extends over 14 amino acids. The chain's CDR3 is CASSERRGDNEQFF. DNA for the CDR3: TGTGCCAGCAGTGAACGGCGGGGAGACAATGAGCAGTTCTTC.

The chain links TRBV18 to TRBJ2-3, with no clear D. Trimming stripped 0 bases from V and 1 base from J, with 2 bases between. Germline-derived CDR1 and CDR2 are KGHSH and LQKENI. The CDR3 extends over 13 amino acids. The CDR3 DNA reads as TGTGCCAGCTCACCACCCGGCACAGATACGCAGTATTTT. This translates into CASSPPGTDTQYF.

The rearrangement uses TRBV19 and TRBJ2-7, with 9 positions matching TRBD1. The germline CDR1 and CDR2 sequences are LNHDA and SQIVND (reference sequence). This CDR3 is 16 amino acids long. The V segment lost 7 bases and the J segment 2 bases; nucleotides outside the gene matches: 12. CDR3 amino acids: CASNLRGQGSPYEQYF. CDR3 in DNA: TGTGCCAGTAATTTAAGAGGACAGGGGAGTCCCTACGAGCAGTACTTC.

The gene calls are TRBV14 and TRBJ1-1; 11 bases align to TRBD1. The ends lost 3 bases at V and 1 base at J; junction bases unmatched: 4. This CDR3 region has 16 residues. Germline values: CDR1 SGHDN, CDR2 FVKESK. The CDR3 sequence: CASSQGGQGANTEAFF. The DNA of the CDR3 is TGTGCCAGCAGCCAGGGAGGACAGGGGGCGAACACTGAAGCTTTCTTT.

This clone was observed a single time. The rearrangement uses TRBV27 and TRBJ2-7; 14 bases align to TRBD2. The length of the CDR3 is 16 residues. The junction had 7 bases not matched to a gene; V was cut back by 4 bases and J by 5 bases. Germline V gene data show CDR1 as MNHEY and CDR2 as SMNVEV (reference sequence). The CDR3 region has the DNA TGTGCCAGCAGTTCAGGGACTAGCGGGAGTAACGACGAGCAGTACTTC. Amino acid sequence: CASSSGTSGSNDEQYF.

The chain links TRBV2 to TRBJ2-7, with 8 nucleotides matching TRBD2. Germline V gene lookup returns CDR1 SNHLY and CDR2 FYNNEI. CDR3 length: 14 amino acids. Trimming cost V 6 bases and J 4 bases; bases outside gene matches: 8. CDR3 in DNA: TGTGCCAGCAGGCCGGGACTAGATCTGTACGAGCAGTACTTC. It translates to CASRPGLDLYEQYF.

The chain joins TRBV27 to TRBJ2-7; 7 bases line up with TRBD2. Losses at the gene ends were 0 bases for V and 4 bases for J; bases not matched to a gene: 18. The germline CDR1 and CDR2 sequences are MNHEY and SMNVEV (reference sequence). The CDR3 has 19 amino acids. CDR3 region: CASSLSSEGYMAGVYEQYF. CDR3 bases: TGTGCCAGCAGTTTATCGAGTGAAGGATATATGGCGGGAGTTTACGAGCAGTACTTC.

The rearrangement links TRBV14 to TRBJ1-2; no clear D gene. Germline V lookup: CDR1 SGHDN, CDR2 FVKESK. Deletions cut 4 bases from V and 6 bases from J, with 30 bases between. The CDR3 spans 19 residues. The CDR3 sequence is CASSRFGPTSGVPSDGYTF. CDR3 sequence (DNA): TGTGCCAGCAGCCGCTTTGGACCCACGAGCGGGGTTCCCAGCGATGGCTACACCTTC. Full variable domain (rest looked up from reference TRBV14 and TRBJ1-2): EAGVTQFPSHSVIEKGQTVTLRCDPISGHDNLYWYRRVMGKEIKFLLHFVKESKQDESGMPNNRFLAERTGGTYSTLKVQPAELEDSGVYFCASSRFGPTSGVPSDGYTFGSGTRLTVV.

This chain links TRBV29-1 with TRBJ1-1; 8 bases are a match to TRBD1. Per germline, CDR1 SQVTM and CDR2 ANQGSEA. The ends lost 4 bases at V and 7 bases at J; junction bases unmatched: 32. The CDR3 consists of 21 residues. DNA for the CDR3: TGCAGCGTTGTCGGCTCACTTACCTGGGTAGAGAGGCGGACAGGGATGAATGAAGCTTTCTTT. It is translated as CSVVGSLTWVERRTGMNEAFF.

This chain links TRBV2 with TRBJ2-5; weak D call: TRBD2 (6 bases). The CDR3 is 15 amino acids. V was shortened by 0 bases and J by 5 bases, with 13 bases between the two germline ends. CDR1 is SNHLY, CDR2 FYNNEI, per germline. In DNA form, the CDR3 reads TGTGCCAGCAGTGAAGCCGGGTCGGGGAGGGAGACCCAGTACTTC. Its protein is CASSEAGSGRETQYF.

The gene calls are TRBV5-8 and TRBJ2-1; D is ambiguous. V lost 4 bases to trimming and J lost 0 bases, with 5 bases between them. The CDR3 consists of 13 residues. Germline CDR1 reads SGHTS; CDR2 reads YDEGEE. The DNA for the CDR3 is TGTGCCAGCAGCCCGTCCTCCTACAATGAGCAGTTCTTC. This codes for CASSPSSYNEQFF.

The chain combines TRBV7-6 with TRBJ1-2, with D possibly TRBD1 on 5 matching bases. V was cut by 7 bases and J by 2 bases, with 11 bases left in between. The CDR3 has 13 residues. CDR1 SGHVS and CDR2 FNYEAQ come from the germline V gene. CDR3 region: CASKAGGNYGYTF. In DNA, the CDR3 is TGTGCCAGCAAGGCGGGGGGGAACTATGGCTACACCTTC.

The chain is built from TRBV18 and TRBJ2-5; 12 nucleotides align to TRBD1. Germline V gene lookup returns CDR1 KGHSH and CDR2 LQKENI. Trimming at V came to 3 bases and at J to 4 bases, leaving 6 bases not matched to a gene. The CDR3 contains 16 residues. The CDR3 coding sequence is TGTGCCAGCTCACCGGATGGGACAGGGGGCCTAGAGACCCAGTACTTC. Encoded protein: CASSPDGTGGLETQYF.

This clone was recorded only once. This chain uses TRBV14 with TRBJ2-7; 8 bases map to TRBD2. CDR1 and CDR2 from the germline V gene are SGHDN and FVKESK. V gave up 3 bases and J gave up 1 base; unmatched junction bases: 5. There are 15 residues in the CDR3. Here the CDR3 reads CASSHPGTRSYEQYF. CDR3 bases: TGTGCCAGCAGCCACCCAGGGACTAGATCCTACGAGCAGTACTTC.

This clone was counted once. The chain employs TRBV6-6 and TRBJ2-3, with 7 nucleotides matching TRBD2. This CDR3 has 16 residues. Germline CDR1 MNHNY, CDR2 SVGAGI (reference sequence). V lost 9 bases to trimming and J lost 4 bases; unmatched junction nucleotides: 16. DNA of the CDR3: TGTGCCAGTCCCCCGCGGGCGGGAGATCGGGCAGATACGCAGTATTTT. This sequence encodes CASPPRAGDRADTQYF.

The rearrangement links TRBV30 to TRBJ1-5; D uncertain. This CDR3 is 13 amino acids long. Deletions cut 0 bases from V and 5 bases from J, with 8 bases between. The germline CDR1 and CDR2 sequences are GTSNPN and SVGIG (reference sequence). The CDR3 loop reads CAWSVVGDQPQHF. The CDR3 DNA is TGTGCCTGGAGTGTAGTCGGGGATCAGCCCCAGCATTTT.

V gene TRBV30 combines with J gene TRBJ1-3; no clear D gene. The V gene's germline CDR1 is GTSNPN and CDR2 SVGIG (reference sequence). The CDR3 is 16 amino acids. V was cut by 0 bases and J by 0 bases, with 12 bases left in between. CDR3 DNA: TGTGCCTGGAGTGTACTTGGTATTCTCTCTGGAAACACCATATATTTT. It translates to CAWSVLGILSGNTIYF.

The rearrangement uses TRBV6-6 and TRBJ1-5, with unresolved D. The germline V and J ends were trimmed by 2 bases and 3 bases, with 5 bases remaining between them. This CDR3 has 13 residues. CDR1 is MNHNY, CDR2 SVGAGI, per germline (reference sequence). The CDR3 loop is CASSYEINQPQHF. The DNA of the CDR3 is TGTGCCAGCAGTTACGAGATCAATCAGCCCCAGCATTTT.

The chain joins TRBV25-1 to TRBJ2-1; TRBD2 matches at 9 bases. V was pared by 5 bases and J by 0 bases, with 2 bases of the junction left unmatched. This CDR3 is built from 15 residues. Germline V gene sequence: CDR1 MGHDK, CDR2 SYGVNS. The CDR3 DNA is TGTGCCAGCAGTCCTAGCGGGATCTCCTACAATGAGCAGTTCTTC. Translating gives CASSPSGISYNEQFF.

The CDR3 sequence: CASSSIPGQGRYTQYF. DNA for the CDR3: TGTGCCAGCAGTTCCATCCCGGGACAGGGGCGGTATACGCAGTATTTT. The rearrangement links TRBV28 to TRBJ2-3; TRBD1 aligns across 10 bases. Looked up from germline, CDR1 is MDHEN and CDR2 is SYDVKM. The length of the CDR3 is 16 residues. The junction had 11 bases not matched to a gene; V was cut back by 4 bases and J by 7 bases.

The chain is built from TRBV7-8 and TRBJ2-7; 9 bases map to TRBD1. The germline CDR1 and CDR2 sequences are SGHVS and FQNEAQ. The CDR3 consists of 17 residues. J gave up 5 bases and V 1 base, and 12 bases lay outside the gene matches. Written as DNA, the CDR3 is TGTGCCAGCAGCTTAGAAGCCGGACAGGGGAGCGAGGACGAGCAGTACGTC. It is translated as CASSLEAGQGSEDEQYV.

This chain joins TRBV10-3 and TRBJ2-1; TRBD2 might be the D (6 bases). This CDR3 spans 11 amino acids. Trimming removed 10 bases from V and 7 bases from J, with 11 bases in between. The V gene's germline CDR1 is ENHRY and CDR2 SYGVKD. The CDR3, as DNA: TGTGCCACCCGACTAGAGAATGAGCAGTTCTTC. This sequence encodes CATRLENEQFF.

The genes are TRBV6-1 and TRBJ2-7; tentative D call: TRBD2 (6 bases). The CDR3 consists of 17 residues. V was trimmed by 4 bases and J by 2 bases, leaving 21 bases between them. Germline-derived CDR1 and CDR2 are MNHNS and SASEGT. The CDR3 is CASSVEFSREFPYEQYF. CDR3 coding DNA: TGTGCCAGCAGTGTCGAGTTTTCGCGGGAATTTCCCTACGAGCAGTACTTC.